These 18 T cell receptor beta chains came from one sample sequenced in a study of cytomegalovirus exposure and HLA in healthy donors. A multiplex PCR was run with 60 Vbeta primers and 13 Jbeta primers. Libraries were prepared by immunoSEQ multiplex PCR; TCRdb keeps only in-frame clonotypes and omits some of them. Altogether 150,000 to 200,000 clones are present, approximately 85% being singletons, with the ten largest covering about 1.8%. The sequenced sample was PBMCs. The receptors were sampled from a man aged 18 to 30 in good health and CMV-seronegative.

The chain has TRBV7-3 and TRBJ2-7, with D possibly being TRBD2 (6 bases). From germline, CDR1 is SGHTA and CDR2 FQGTGA. This CDR3 has 12 amino acids. The V end lost 0 bases, the J end lost 7 bases, and 7 bases lay between the germline ends. CDR3 residues: CASSLTGGEQYF. The CDR3, as DNA: TGTGCCAGCAGCTTAACAGGAGGGGAGCAGTACTTC.

The J gene is TRBJ2-1, the V gene TRBV6-6; 12 bases match TRBD2. V was pared by 7 bases and J by 3 bases, with 7 bases of the junction left unmatched. CDR3 size: 16 residues. Germline CDR1 MNHNY, CDR2 SVGAGI (reference sequence). This CDR3 reads CASTPWTSGVYNEQFF. DNA of the CDR3: TGTGCCAGCACCCCCTGGACTAGCGGGGTCTACAATGAGCAGTTCTTC.

The V call is TRBV13, the J call TRBJ2-7; 7 nucleotides match TRBD2. The CDR3 extends over 15 amino acids. The ends lost 5 bases at V and 2 bases at J; junction bases unmatched: 9. CDR1 PRHDT and CDR2 FYEKMQ come from the germline V gene (reference sequence). The CDR3 here is CASSPQGDYPYEQYF. The CDR3 DNA reads as TGTGCCAGCAGCCCCCAAGGGGACTACCCCTACGAGCAGTACTTC.

The chain couples TRBV4-3 to TRBJ1-2; D not resolved. This CDR3 is 15 amino acids long. With 1 base removed from V and 2 bases from J, the gap between germline ends came to 11 bases. Per the germline V gene, CDR1 is LGHNA and CDR2 is YSLEER. The CDR3 loop reads CASSQGQARNYGYTF. The CDR3 DNA sequence: TGCGCCAGCAGCCAAGGTCAGGCACGAAACTATGGCTACACCTTC.

The CDR3 is CASSQDRGELPGETQYF. The CDR3, as DNA: TGTGCCAGCAGTCAGGACAGGGGGGAGCTCCCGGGAGAGACCCAGTACTTC. V and J are TRBV28 and TRBJ2-5; 10 nucleotides align to TRBD1. This CDR3 is built from 17 residues. Germline CDR1 MDHEN, CDR2 SYDVKM. The V and J ends lost 5 bases and 4 bases, in that order; junction bases with no gene match: 13.

Points on this clone: One end of the junction varies from germline; a read error may be responsible. The same CDR3 also results from other DNA sequences found in this sample. The V call is TRBV10-3, the J call TRBJ1-5, with D maybe TRBD1 (5 bases). Germline V gene lookup returns CDR1 ENHRY and CDR2 SYGVKD. The CDR3 has 14 residues. This CDR3 is CAIRATGDNQPQHF. Here the CDR3 DNA reads TGCGCCATCAGAGCTACAGGAGACAATCAGCCCCAGCATTTT.

This sequence joins TRBV28 and TRBJ2-2; possibly TRBD1 for D (5 bases). V lost 2 bases to trimming and J lost 7 bases, with 8 bases between them. This CDR3 has 13 residues. Germline CDR1 MDHEN, CDR2 SYDVKM. CDR3: CASSLVRGGELFF. CDR3 nucleotide sequence: TGTGCCAGCAGTTTAGTAAGGGGCGGGGAGCTGTTTTTT.

The chain recombines TRBV19 with TRBJ2-1, with a weak D call TRBD1 (5 bases). This CDR3 is built from 16 residues. V was clipped by 0 bases and J by 0 bases, with 9 bases between them. Germline assignment: CDR1 LNHDA and CDR2 SQIVND (reference sequence). The CDR3 region is CASSIEGASSYNEQFF. The CDR3 DNA reads as TGTGCCAGTAGTATAGAAGGGGCGAGCTCCTACAATGAGCAGTTCTTC.

The genes are TRBV7-8 and TRBJ2-1; 10 bases map to TRBD2. The CDR3 is 16 amino acids. Germline loops: CDR1 SGHVS, CDR2 FQNEAQ. The ends lost 5 bases at V and 5 bases at J; junction bases unmatched: 9. CDR3 nucleotides: TGTGCCAGCAGCACCCAGACTAGCGGGTTCCACAATGAGCAGTTCTTC. Amino acid sequence: CASSTQTSGFHNEQFF. The full variable domain, rest sourced from reference TRBV7-8 and TRBJ2-1, is GAGVSQSPRYKVAKRGQDVALRCDPISGHVSLFWYQQALGQGPEFLTYFQNEAQLDKSGLPSDRFFAERPEGSVSTLKIQRTQQEDSAVYLCASSTQTSGFHNEQFFGPGTRLTVL.

The genes are TRBV7-6 and TRBJ2-1, with 7 nucleotides matching TRBD1. The germline CDR1 and CDR2 sequences are SGHVS and FNYEAQ. This CDR3 has 15 residues. With V trimmed by 5 bases and J by 6 bases, 10 bases remained unmatched. CDR3 sequence: CASSLTRTGPNEQFF. The CDR3 bases are TGTGCCAGCAGCCTCACCCGGACAGGTCCCAATGAGCAGTTCTTC.

The J gene is TRBJ2-2, the V gene TRBV2; TRBD1 matches at 9 bases. Germline CDR1 SNHLY, CDR2 FYNNEI. This CDR3 contains 14 residues. J was trimmed by 7 bases and V by 4 bases; bases with no gene match: 4. The CDR3 DNA follows: TGTGCCAGCAGTGGGACAGGGGTGGGCGGGGAGCTGTTTTTT. Translation: CASSGTGVGGELFF.

This rearrangement joins TRBV4-2 to TRBJ2-1; 8 nucleotides align to TRBD2. With 0 bases clipped from V and 12 bases from J, the junction kept 19 bases outside the gene matches. This CDR3 has 18 amino acids. The V gene's germline CDR1 is LGHNA and CDR2 YNFKEQ. The chain's CDR3 is CASSQDTGLRLAGAGQFF. In DNA form, the CDR3 reads TGTGCCAGCAGCCAAGATACTGGTCTTCGGCTAGCGGGCGCCGGGCAGTTCTTC.

The genes are TRBV9 and TRBJ2-7; 13 bases agree with TRBD2. The CDR3 extends over 17 amino acids. The germline V gene encodes CDR1 SGDLS and CDR2 YYNGEE. J gave up 7 bases and V 4 bases, and 14 bases lay outside the gene matches. The CDR3 loop is CASSTGLAGVLVGEQYF. The CDR3 nucleotides are TGTGCCAGCAGCACAGGACTAGCGGGAGTCTTAGTGGGAGAGCAGTACTTC.

The chain is built from TRBV7-9 and TRBJ1-2; D is possibly TRBD1 (5 bases). Germline V gene lookup returns CDR1 SEHNR and CDR2 FQNEAQ (reference sequence). This CDR3 region has 15 residues. The V and J ends lost 2 bases and 3 bases respectively, with 13 bases between them. For the CDR3, the DNA is TGTGCCAGCAGCTTACAGGGTCAAATTCACTATGGCTACACCTTC. Translated, it gives CASSLQGQIHYGYTF.

This clone was recorded a few times. Additional DNA sequences in this sample encode the identical CDR3. The CDR3 bases are TGTGCCAGTAGCACCCTTAGCGGGGGGGCCCTCAATGAGCAGTTCTTC. Translated: CASSTLSGGALNEQFF. The V gene is TRBV7-9, the J gene TRBJ2-1; TRBD2 aligns across 11 bases. Per germline, CDR1 SEHNR and CDR2 FQNEAQ (reference sequence). The length of the CDR3 is 16 residues. J gave up 6 bases and V 9 bases, and 13 bases lay outside the gene matches.

In this sample, this clone turned up once. This chain uses TRBV27 with TRBJ1-5; TRBD1 is a possible D gene (6 bases). V lost 6 bases to trimming and J lost 7 bases, with 19 bases between them. CDR3 length equals 15 residues. Germline CDR1 reads MNHEY; CDR2 reads SMNVEV (reference sequence). CDR3 loop: CASSPGRGTAQPQHF. The DNA of the CDR3 is TGTGCCAGCAGCCCAGGAAGGGGGACGGCCCAGCCCCAGCATTTT.

This chain joins TRBV7-9 and TRBJ2-7, with 7 bases aligning to TRBD2. This CDR3 is built from 14 residues. Germline V gene data show CDR1 as SEHNR and CDR2 as FQNEAQ (reference sequence). Trimming cost V 0 bases and J 7 bases; bases outside gene matches: 6. CDR3 sequence reads: CASSLAGGPGEQYF. The CDR3 DNA follows: TGTGCCAGCAGCTTAGCGGGAGGGCCTGGGGAGCAGTACTTC.

The rearrangement links TRBV5-4 to TRBJ1-1; D not resolved. Trimming pared 0 bases from V and 8 bases from J, leaving 8 bases between. Germline V gene lookup returns CDR1 SGHNT and CDR2 YYREEE (reference sequence). The CDR3 is made up of 12 amino acids. The CDR3 reads CASSLGAREAFF. The CDR3 nucleotides read TGTGCCAGCAGCTTGGGGGCCCGCGAAGCTTTCTTT.